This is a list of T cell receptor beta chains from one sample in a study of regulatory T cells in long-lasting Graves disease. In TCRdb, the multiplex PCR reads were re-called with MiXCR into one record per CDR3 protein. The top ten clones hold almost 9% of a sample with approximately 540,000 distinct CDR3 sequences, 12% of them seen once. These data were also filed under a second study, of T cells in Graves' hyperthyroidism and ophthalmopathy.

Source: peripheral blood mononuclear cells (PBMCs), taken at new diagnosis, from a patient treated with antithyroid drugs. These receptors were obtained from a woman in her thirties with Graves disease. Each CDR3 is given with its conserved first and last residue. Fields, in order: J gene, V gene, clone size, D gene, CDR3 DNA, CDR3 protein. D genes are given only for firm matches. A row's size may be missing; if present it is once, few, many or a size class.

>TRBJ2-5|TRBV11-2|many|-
TGTGCCAGCAGCTTAGGGGGGAGCGAGACCCAGTACTTC
CASSLGGSETQYF
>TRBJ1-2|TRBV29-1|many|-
TGCAGCGTTGATGAGGCCAGCGTGGACTATGGCTACACCTTC
CSVDEASVDYGYTF
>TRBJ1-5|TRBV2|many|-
TGTGCCAGCAGTGAATCTACGAGCAATCAGCCCCAGCATTTT
CASSESTSNQPQHF
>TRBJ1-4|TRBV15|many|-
TGTGCCACCAGCAGAGATGTTTCAGGGCTTACTGAAAAACTGTTTTTT
CATSRDVSGLTEKLFF
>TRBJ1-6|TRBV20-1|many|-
TGCAGTGCCAGGGGAACTGACTCACCCCTCCACTTT
CSARGTDSPLHF
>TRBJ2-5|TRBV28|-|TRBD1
TGTGCCAGCAGTCCATACAGGGGAGACGAGACCCAGTACTTC
CASSPYRGDETQYF
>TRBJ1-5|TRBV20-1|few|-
TGCAGTGCTAGGAACAGCAATCAGCCCCAGCATTTT
CSARNSNQPQHF
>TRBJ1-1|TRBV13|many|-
TGTGCCAGCAACCTCATTACATGGGGGGCGAAGACTGAAGCTTTCTTT
CASNLITWGAKTEAFF
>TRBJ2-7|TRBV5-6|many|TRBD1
TGTGCCAGCAGCTACGACAGGGACCCCTACGAGCAGTACTTC
CASSYDRDPYEQYF
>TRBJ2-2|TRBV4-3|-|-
TGCGCCAGCAGCCGAAGTCCTCAAAAAGGGGGGAACACCGGGGAGCTGTTTTTT
CASSRSPQKGGNTGELFF
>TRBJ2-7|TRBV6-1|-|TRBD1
TGTGCCAGCAGGACTGGGACAGGAACCTACGAGCAGTACTTC
CASRTGTGTYEQYF
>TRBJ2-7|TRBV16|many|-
TGTGCCAGCAGCCAGATAACCTACGAGCAGTACTTC
CASSQITYEQYF
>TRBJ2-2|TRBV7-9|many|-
TGTGCCAGCAGCTTCGGGGACAGAAAGGGAGGAGAGCTGTTTTTT
CASSFGDRKGGELFF
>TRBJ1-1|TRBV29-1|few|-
TGCAGCGTTGAATGGGGGGGCACTGAAGCTTTCTTT
CSVEWGGTEAFF
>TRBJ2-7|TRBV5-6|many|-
TGTGCCAGCAGACAAACCGGGACACCCTACGAGCAGTACTTC
CASRQTGTPYEQYF
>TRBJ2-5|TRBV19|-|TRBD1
TGTGCCAGTAGTGGACAGGGTGGGGAGACCCAGTACTTC
CASSGQGGETQYF
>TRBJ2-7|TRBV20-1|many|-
TGCAGTGCTTCAGGTGGACGGAGCTACGAGCAGTACTTC
CSASGGRSYEQYF